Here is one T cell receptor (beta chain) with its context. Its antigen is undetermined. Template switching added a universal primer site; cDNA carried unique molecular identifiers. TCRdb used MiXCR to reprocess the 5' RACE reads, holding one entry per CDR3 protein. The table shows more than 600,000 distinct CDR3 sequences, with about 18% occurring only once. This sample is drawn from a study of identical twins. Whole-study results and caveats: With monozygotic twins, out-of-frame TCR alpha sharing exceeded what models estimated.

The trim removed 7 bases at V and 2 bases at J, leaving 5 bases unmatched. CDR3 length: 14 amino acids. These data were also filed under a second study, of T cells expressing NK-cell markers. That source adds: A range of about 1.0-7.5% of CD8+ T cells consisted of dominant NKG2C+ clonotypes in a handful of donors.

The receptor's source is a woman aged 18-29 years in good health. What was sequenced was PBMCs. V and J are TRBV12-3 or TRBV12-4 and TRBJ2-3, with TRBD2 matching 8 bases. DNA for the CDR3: TGTGCCAGCACCGGGACTAGTAACACAGATACGCAGTATTTT. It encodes CASTGTSNTDTQYF.